The T cell receptor (beta chain) described here comes from a study of blood T cell repertoires in COVID-19. Study-wide background: Specimens from acute and convalescent COVID-19 originated in the United States, Italy and Spain. The analysed material was cDNA or gDNA that came from T cells, B-cell-depleted T cells, or PBMCs.

The CDR3 covers 10 residues. Study processing details: Nucleated cell counts were estimated from reference gene primer amplification. The method was immunoSEQ multiplex PCR; TCRdb's version includes in-frame clones alone and lacks a portion of them. The V and J calls and clone size are taken from that table; D and trimming were inferred from the DNA. The table records 150,000 or so clones, 85% to 95% of them present only once. Regarding this clone: One end of the junction fails to match germline, which may point to a read error.

Sequencing used peripheral blood. The genes are TRBV23-1 and TRBJ2-7, with TRBD2 identical over 7 bases. TRBV23-1 has ORF status, its function being uncertain. This sequence originates from a woman aged 50 to 65 with acute or convalescent COVID-19. This chain's CDR3 is CAIVGGMRTF. For the CDR3, the DNA is TGCGCCATCGTGGGGGGGATGAGGACCTTC.